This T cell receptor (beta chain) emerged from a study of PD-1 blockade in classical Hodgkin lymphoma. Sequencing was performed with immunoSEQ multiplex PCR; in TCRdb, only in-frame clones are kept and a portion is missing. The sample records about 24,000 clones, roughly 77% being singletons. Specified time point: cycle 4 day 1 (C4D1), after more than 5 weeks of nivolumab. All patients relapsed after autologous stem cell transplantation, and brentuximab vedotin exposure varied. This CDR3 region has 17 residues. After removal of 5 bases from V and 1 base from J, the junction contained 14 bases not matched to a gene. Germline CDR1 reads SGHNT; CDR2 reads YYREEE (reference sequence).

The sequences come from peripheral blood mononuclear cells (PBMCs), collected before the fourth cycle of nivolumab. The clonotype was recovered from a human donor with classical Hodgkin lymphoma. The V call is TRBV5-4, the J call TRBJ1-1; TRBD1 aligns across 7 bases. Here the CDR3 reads CASRPGGGRSRNTEAFF. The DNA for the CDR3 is TGTGCCAGCAGGCCGGGAGGGGGCAGGTCCCGGAACACTGAAGCTTTCTTT. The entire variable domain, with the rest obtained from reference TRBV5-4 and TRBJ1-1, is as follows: ETGVTQSPTHLIKTRGQQVTLRCSSQSGHNTVSWYQQALGQGPQFIFQYYREEENGRGNFPPRFSGLQFPNYSSELNVNALELDDSALYLCASRPGGGRSRNTEAFFGQGTRLTVV.